The source of this TCR beta chain is a study of T-cell memory formation after mild COVID-19. Study as a whole: Largely donor-specific TCR clusters were found.

TCRdb called the 5' RACE reads again in MiXCR, with one record for every CDR3 protein. Among around 440,000 distinct CDR3 sequences listed, around a sixth were seen once. This CDR3 spans 18 amino acids. In germline, CDR1 is MNHEY, CDR2 SMNVEV (reference sequence). The V gene lost 5 bases and the J gene lost 0 bases, with 17 bases spanning the gap. This clonotype was seen more than once but under ten times. Sequenced material: PBMCs or a T cell subset sorted from them (not recorded which). This clonotype was obtained from an adult woman who had mild COVID-19 (a few samples of this study predate the infection). Cell type and time point are not known. V usage is TRBV27 and J usage is TRBJ2-6, with D perhaps TRBD1 or TRBD2 (6 bases each). The CDR3 reads CASSRRGLDNSGANVLTF. In DNA form, the CDR3 reads TGTGCCAGCAGTCGGAGGGGGTTAGACAACTCTGGGGCCAACGTCCTGACTTTC.